These 24 T cell receptor beta chains were all obtained from the same sample, sequenced in a study of technical replicates of blood from a few donors. Sequencing used immunoSEQ multiplex PCR; TCRdb keeps in-frame clones, though not all of them. The sample records 75,000 to 95,000 clones, 96% being singletons. The sample consisted of T cells isolated from PBMCs. The receptors stem from a human donor in good health.

This clone appeared a single time. The gene calls are TRBV27 and TRBJ1-2; no reliable D call. The V end was cut by 6 bases, the J end by 4 bases, with 15 bases between. The CDR3 has 14 amino acids. The germline CDR1 and CDR2 sequences are MNHEY and SMNVEV (reference sequence). CDR3 sequence reads: CASRSNGRGYGYTF. CDR3 bases: TGTGCCAGCAGGTCAAACGGACGGGGCTATGGCTACACCTTC.

This clone was seen more than once but under ten times. The gene calls are TRBV27 and TRBJ1-2, with no clear D. CDR1 and CDR2 (germline): MNHEY, SMNVEV (reference sequence). The CDR3 contains 13 residues. V was trimmed by 3 bases and J by 1 base, leaving 6 bases between them. In DNA, the CDR3 is TGTGCCAGCAGTTTCTCAGTTAACTATGGCTACACCTTC. This encodes CASSFSVNYGYTF.

The chain joins TRBV25-1 to TRBJ2-5, with 7 bases fitting TRBD1. The CDR3 loop spans 13 amino acids. Germline V gene data show CDR1 as MGHDK and CDR2 as SYGVNS. V lost 8 bases, J lost 3 bases, and 6 bases stayed unmatched. CDR3 DNA sequence: TGTGCCAGCTTAACCGGGACAGAAGAGACCCAGTACTTC. Translating it yields CASLTGTEETQYF.

The V and J genes are TRBV11-2 and TRBJ1-3; 7 bases are shared with TRBD1. CDR1 is SGHAT, CDR2 FQNNGV, per germline. This CDR3 has 15 amino acids. V dropped 3 bases and J dropped 4; count of bases not matched to a gene: 6. The CDR3 protein is CASSLDRLTGNTIYF. DNA of the CDR3: TGTGCCAGCAGCTTGGACAGGTTGACAGGAAACACCATATATTTT.

The chain combines TRBV29-1 with TRBJ2-1, with 7 bases lining up with TRBD2. V was pared by 2 bases and J by 6 bases, with 10 bases of the junction left unmatched. The CDR3 runs 15 residues. Germline V gene lookup returns CDR1 SQVTM and CDR2 ANQGSEA. Written as DNA, the CDR3 is TGCAGCGTTGAAATTCCTAGCGGTCCCTTCAATGAGCAGTTCTTC. This encodes CSVEIPSGPFNEQFF.

This clone was counted once. The gene calls are TRBV6-1 and TRBJ2-2; D is undetermined. V lost 9 bases and J lost 1, with 9 bases in between. This CDR3 has 13 amino acids. Per the germline V gene, CDR1 is MNHNS and CDR2 is SASEGT. CDR3 amino acids: CASLPGNTGELFF. The CDR3 bases are TGTGCCAGTTTGCCGGGGAACACCGGGGAGCTGTTTTTT.

CDR3 DNA sequence: TGTGCCAGCAGTCCCTATCTCCGGTGGGAAAAACTGTTTTTT. This translates into CASSPYLRWEKLFF. The V call is TRBV2, the J call TRBJ1-4, with unresolved D. V lost 5 bases to trimming and J lost 8 bases, with 15 bases between them. Germline CDR1 SNHLY, CDR2 FYNNEI. CDR3 length: 14 residues.

This chain uses TRBV5-5 with TRBJ2-3; 10 bases are shared with TRBD1. Germline CDR1 SGHKS, CDR2 YYEKEE (reference sequence). The CDR3 length is 15 residues. After removal of 4 bases from V and 2 bases from J, the junction contained 4 bases not matched to a gene. CDR3 coding DNA: TGTGCCAGCAGCCCCGGGACAGGGGACACAGATACGCAGTATTTT. The encoded protein is CASSPGTGDTDTQYF.

The genes are TRBV5-3 and TRBJ1-1; a weak D match, TRBD1 (5 bases). TRBV5-3 is filed as an ORF, its function uncertain. Trimming took 2 bases from V and 3 from J, leaving 5 bases between them. The CDR3 totals 12 residues. Written as DNA, the CDR3 is TGTGCCAGAAGCTTAGGGGACACTGAAGCTTTCTTT. Its protein product is CARSLGDTEAFF.

The chain couples TRBV4-1 to TRBJ2-7; 7 nucleotides align to TRBD1. Germline lookup yields CDR1 MGHRA and CDR2 YSYEKL. The CDR3 covers 16 residues. The V gene end was trimmed by 3 bases and the J gene end by 0 bases; junction bases not matched to a gene: 8. In DNA form, the CDR3 reads TGCGCCAGCAGCCATGACGGACAGGCCGACTCCTACGAGCAGTACTTC. Its translation: CASSHDGQADSYEQYF.

The rearrangement joins TRBV5-5 to TRBJ2-1; D remains unclear. This CDR3 is 13 amino acids long. Germline CDR1 is SGHKS and CDR2 is YYEKEE (reference sequence). Deletions cut 0 bases from V and 7 bases from J, with 8 bases between. Here the CDR3 reads CASSLDYSNEQFF. In nucleotides, the CDR3 is TGTGCCAGCAGCTTGGACTATTCAAATGAGCAGTTCTTC.

This clone occurred once. The genes are TRBV6-4 and TRBJ1-1; TRBD1 matches at 12 bases. The junction had 4 bases not matched to a gene; V was cut back by 6 bases and J by 2 bases. Germline assignment: CDR1 MRHNA and CDR2 SNTAGT. The CDR3 totals 15 residues. DNA of the CDR3: TGTGCCAGCAGGCCGGGACAGGGGGCTAACACTGAAGCTTTCTTT. Translated: CASRPGQGANTEAFF.

V gene TRBV6-6 combines with J gene TRBJ1-1, with TRBD1 as a possible D gene (6 bases). Deletions cut 7 bases from V and 1 base from J, with 16 bases between. CDR3 length equals 15 residues. Per the germline V gene, CDR1 is MNHNY and CDR2 is SVGAGI (reference sequence). The CDR3: CASISYRERNTEAFF. The CDR3 DNA sequence: TGTGCCAGCATCTCATACAGGGAACGGAACACTGAAGCTTTCTTT.

This clone was detected once. The chain links TRBV6-5 to TRBJ2-2; 8 bases match TRBD2. The CDR3 runs to 13 residues. V dropped 6 bases and J dropped 4; count of bases not matched to a gene: 1. Germline assignment: CDR1 MNHEY and CDR2 SVGAGI. Here the CDR3 reads CASRGTSTGELFF. Here the CDR3 DNA reads TGTGCCAGCAGGGGGACTAGCACCGGGGAGCTGTTTTTT.

The J gene is TRBJ2-7, the V gene TRBV9; 7 bases are a match to TRBD2. CDR3 length: 15 amino acids. The V and J ends lost 4 bases and 4 bases, in that order; junction bases with no gene match: 11. The germline CDR1 and CDR2 sequences are SGDLS and YYNGEE. Written as DNA, the CDR3 is TGTGCCAGCAGCAACTCTAGGGAGGGCCAGTACGAGCAGTACTTC. This sequence encodes CASSNSREGQYEQYF.

This chain uses TRBV19 with TRBJ2-2, with 14 nucleotides matching TRBD2. Germline CDR1 reads LNHDA; CDR2 reads SQIVND (reference sequence). The CDR3 has 15 amino acids. V gave up 9 bases and J gave up 6 bases; unmatched junction bases: 6. For the CDR3, the DNA is TGTGCCAGCGAACCGGGACTAGCGGGAGCCGGGGAGCTGTTTTTT. Translation: CASEPGLAGAGELFF.

In this sample, this clone turned up once. The gene calls are TRBV29-1 and TRBJ2-3; D gene uncertain. CDR1 is SQVTM, CDR2 ANQGSEA, per germline. V was shortened by 0 bases and J by 0 bases, with 10 bases between the two germline ends. This CDR3 is built from 15 residues. CDR3: CSVEEGRLSTDTQYF. The DNA for the CDR3 is TGCAGCGTTGAAGAGGGCAGGCTTAGCACAGATACGCAGTATTTT.

V gene TRBV7-6 combines with J gene TRBJ1-2; no clear D gene. Trimming removed 2 bases at V and 2 bases at J, with 6 bases between. The CDR3 has 13 residues. Germline CDR1 SGHVS, CDR2 FNYEAQ. This chain's CDR3 is CASSLNGNYGYTF. Here the CDR3 DNA reads TGTGCCAGCAGCTTAAACGGGAACTATGGCTACACCTTC.

The chain couples TRBV5-1 to TRBJ1-1; tentative D call: TRBD1 (6 bases). Germline lookup yields CDR1 SGHRS and CDR2 YFSETQ. This CDR3 region has 16 residues. Trimming stripped 2 bases from V and 0 bases from J, with 14 bases between. CDR3 in DNA: TGCGCCAGCAGCTTCGAAAGGCAGGGGATGAACACTGAAGCTTTCTTT. This translates into CASSFERQGMNTEAFF.

V and J are TRBV7-9 and TRBJ2-1; TRBD2 agrees at 13 bases. V lost 1 base, J lost 5 bases, and 2 bases stayed unmatched. This CDR3 has 16 amino acids. From germline, CDR1 is SEHNR and CDR2 FQNEAQ (reference sequence). CDR3 in amino acids: CASSLGGLAGNNEQFF. The DNA of the CDR3 is TGTGCCAGCAGCTTAGGGGGACTAGCGGGAAACAATGAGCAGTTCTTC.

The V gene is TRBV5-3, the J gene TRBJ1-5; 8 bases are shared with TRBD1. TRBV5-3 is an ORF; its function is uncertain. V lost 0 bases to trimming and J lost 6 bases; unmatched junction nucleotides: 2. CDR3 size: 14 residues. The CDR3 region has the DNA TGTGCCAGAAGCTTGGGGACAGGGTCTCAGCCCCAGCATTTT. Translating gives CARSLGTGSQPQHF.

The V and J genes are TRBV10-3 and TRBJ2-7; possible D gene TRBD2, 6 bases. The germline V and J ends were trimmed by 3 bases and 2 bases, with 11 bases remaining between them. Germline CDR1 is ENHRY and CDR2 is SYGVKD. This CDR3 is built from 14 residues. The CDR3 protein is CAISDLANTYEQYF. The CDR3 DNA follows: TGTGCCATCAGTGATCTAGCGAATACCTACGAGCAGTACTTC.

This clone occurred once. The CDR3: CASSQDLGGLISGELFF. Here the CDR3 DNA reads TGCGCCAGCAGCCAAGATCTGGGCGGGTTGATATCCGGGGAGCTGTTTTTT. The genes are TRBV4-1 and TRBJ2-2, with D possibly being TRBD2 (5 bases). V was clipped by 0 bases and J by 6 bases, with 17 bases between them. CDR3 length: 17 amino acids. CDR1 is MGHRA, CDR2 YSYEKL, per germline.

The chain joins TRBV9 to TRBJ2-1, with 7 bases that match TRBD2. Germline V gene lookup returns CDR1 SGDLS and CDR2 YYNGEE. Unmatched junction bases numbered 4, after V lost 4 bases and J lost 6 bases. The CDR3 has 13 residues. CDR3 loop: CASSPGLVNEQFF. DNA of the CDR3: TGTGCCAGCAGCCCCGGACTAGTCAATGAGCAGTTCTTC. Using reference TRBV9 and TRBJ2-1 for the parts outside the CDR3, the full variable domain is DSGVTQTPKHLITATGQRVTLRCSPRSGDLSVYWYQQSLDQGLQFLIQYYNGEERAKGNILERFSAQQFPDLHSELNLSSLELGDSALYFCASSPGLVNEQFFGPGTRLTVL.